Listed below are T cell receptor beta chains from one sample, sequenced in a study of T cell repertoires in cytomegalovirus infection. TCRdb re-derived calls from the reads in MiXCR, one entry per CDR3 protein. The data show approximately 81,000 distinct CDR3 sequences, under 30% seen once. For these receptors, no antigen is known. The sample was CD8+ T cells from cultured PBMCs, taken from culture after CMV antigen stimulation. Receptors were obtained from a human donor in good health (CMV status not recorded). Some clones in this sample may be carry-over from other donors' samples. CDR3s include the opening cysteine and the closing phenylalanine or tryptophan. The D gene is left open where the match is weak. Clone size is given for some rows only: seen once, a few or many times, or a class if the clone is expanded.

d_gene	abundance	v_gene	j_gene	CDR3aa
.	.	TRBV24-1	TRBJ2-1	CATSEVSSDSAQFF
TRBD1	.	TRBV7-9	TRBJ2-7	CASSPSTGPYEQYF
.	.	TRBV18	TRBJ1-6	CASSPYPDFSYNSPLHF
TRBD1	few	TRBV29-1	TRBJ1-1	CSAEGQETTEAFF
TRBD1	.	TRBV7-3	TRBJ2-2	CASSPRQGAGELVF
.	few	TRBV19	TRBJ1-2	CASSIGLAAGHNYGYTF
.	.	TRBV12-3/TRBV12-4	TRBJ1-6	CASSFQQNNSPLHF
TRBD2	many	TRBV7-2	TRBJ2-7	CASSLGSGRSSYEQYF
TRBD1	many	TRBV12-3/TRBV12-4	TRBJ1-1	CASRVWTGSTTEAFF
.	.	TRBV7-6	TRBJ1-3	CASSLVSGTYSGNTIYF
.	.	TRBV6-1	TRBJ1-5	CASSELGIGHF
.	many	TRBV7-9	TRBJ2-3	CASSLVLDVTDTQYF
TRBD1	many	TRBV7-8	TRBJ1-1	CASSLGTGDLVSEAFF
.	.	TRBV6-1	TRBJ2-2	CASRGENTGELFF
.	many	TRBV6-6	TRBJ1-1	CASSYYTANTEAFF
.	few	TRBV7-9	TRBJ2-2	CASSPPPGGANTGELFF
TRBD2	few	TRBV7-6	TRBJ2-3	CASSLGSGGGTDTQYF
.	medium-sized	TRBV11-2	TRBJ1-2	CASSLDHNPARRYGYTF
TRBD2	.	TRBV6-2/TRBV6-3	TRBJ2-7	CAASPAGLYEQYF
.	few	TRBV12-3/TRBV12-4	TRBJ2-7	CASSLALPGPLYEQYF
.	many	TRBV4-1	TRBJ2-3	CASSYYLTSDTQYF
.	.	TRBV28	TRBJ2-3	CASSPTDEAAQYF
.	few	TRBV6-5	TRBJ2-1	CASRRDRGGAGNEQFF
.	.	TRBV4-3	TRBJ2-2	CASSQDAGPGELFF
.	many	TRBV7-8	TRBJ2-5	CASSLGKGIQETQYF
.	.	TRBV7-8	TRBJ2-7	CASSPPLYEQYF
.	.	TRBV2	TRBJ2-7	CASSAESSYEQYF
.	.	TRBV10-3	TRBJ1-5	CAISEGSGVNQPQHF
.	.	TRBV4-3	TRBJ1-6	CASSQESQGYSPLHF
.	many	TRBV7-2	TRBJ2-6	CASSLVSIAGANVLTF
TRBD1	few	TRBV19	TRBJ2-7	CASSIARDSSYEQYF
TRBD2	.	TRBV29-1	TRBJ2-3	CSGQTSGGITDTQYF